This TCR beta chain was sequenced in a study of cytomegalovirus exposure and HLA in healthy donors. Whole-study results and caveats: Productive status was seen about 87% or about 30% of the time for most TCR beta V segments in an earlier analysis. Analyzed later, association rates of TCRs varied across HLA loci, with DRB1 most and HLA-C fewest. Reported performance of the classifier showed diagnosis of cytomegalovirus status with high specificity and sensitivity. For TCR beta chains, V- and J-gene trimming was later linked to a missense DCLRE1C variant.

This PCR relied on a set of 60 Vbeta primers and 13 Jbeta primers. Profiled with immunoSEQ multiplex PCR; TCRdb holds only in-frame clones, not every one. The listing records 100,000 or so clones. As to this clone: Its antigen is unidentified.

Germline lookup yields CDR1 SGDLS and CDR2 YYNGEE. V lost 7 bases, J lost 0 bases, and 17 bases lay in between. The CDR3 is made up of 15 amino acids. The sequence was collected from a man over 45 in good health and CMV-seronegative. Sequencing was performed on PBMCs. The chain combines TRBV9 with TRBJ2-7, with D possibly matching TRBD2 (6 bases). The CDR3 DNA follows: TGTGCCAGCGGGCGGGGTCCGGGAATCTCCTACGAGCAGTACTTC. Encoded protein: CASGRGPGISYEQYF.